The present T cell receptor beta chain was sequenced within a study of blood T cell repertoires in COVID-19. Produced via immunoSEQ multiplex PCR; TCRdb's table is partial and in-frame only. Among approximately 100,000 clones, roughly nine tenths were seen once, and the ten largest hold 0.85% to 1%. V was pared by 0 bases and J by 3 bases, with 2 bases of the junction left unmatched. This CDR3 comprises 15 residues. Looked up from germline, CDR1 is LNHNV and CDR2 is YYDKDF (reference sequence). The receptor was derived from a man aged 60 to 69 with acute or convalescent COVID-19. This sequence joins TRBV15 and TRBJ2-3; 8 bases match TRBD2. Sequenced material: peripheral blood. Here the CDR3 reads CATSRESGGTDTQYF. CDR3 in DNA: TGTGCCACCAGCAGAGAATCGGGGGGGACAGATACGCAGTATTTT.